This is a list of T cell receptor beta chains from one sample in a study of blood T cell repertoires in COVID-19. TCRdb's table, derived via immunoSEQ multiplex PCR, lists solely in-frame clones and lacks some. The table lists around 150,000 clones, 88% of them singletons. The source material was peripheral blood. These receptors were collected from a human donor with COVID-19, enrolled during active disease. The donor label of this sample is uncertain. Both conserved end residues are part of each CDR3. A D gene is named only where the DNA matches it firmly. Clone size is given for some rows only: seen once, a few or many times, or a class if the clone is expanded.

cdr3_aa cdr3_nt v_call clone_size j_call d_call
CASSRRTGSNEKLFF TGTGCCAGCAGCCGTAGGACAGGGTCGAATGAAAAACTGTTTTTT TRBV7-9 NA TRBJ1-4 TRBD1
CASSVDRESYNEQFF TGTGCCAGCAGCGTTGACAGGGAGTCCTACAATGAGCAGTTCTTC TRBV5-5 NA TRBJ2-1 TRBD1
CASSEGGGTQYF TGTGCCAGCAGCGAGGGGGGGGGTACGCAGTATTTT TRBV6-5 NA TRBJ2-3 NA
CASSWTGGSTGELFF TGTGCCAGCAGCTGGACAGGGGGCTCCACCGGGGAGCTGTTTTTT TRBV11-2 NA TRBJ2-2 TRBD1
CASSPGTRNNSPLHF TGTGCCAGCAGCCCAGGGACAAGAAATAATTCACCCCTCCACTTT TRBV2 NA TRBJ1-6 NA
CASAHGTRNYGYTF TGTGCCAGCGCCCACGGGACACGAAACTATGGCTACACCTTC TRBV2 NA TRBJ1-2 NA
CASSLKPTGSNQPQHF TGCGCCAGCAGTCTCAAGCCGACAGGTAGCAATCAGCCCCAGCATTTT TRBV23-1 once TRBJ1-5 NA
CASSQTSGGPYEQYF TGTGCCAGCAGCCAGACTAGCGGGGGCCCCTACGAGCAGTACTTC TRBV7-6 NA TRBJ2-7 TRBD2
CASSPAVSGATF TGTGCCAGCAGCCCGGCAGTTAGCGGGGCGACCTTC TRBV12-3/TRBV12-4 NA TRBJ1-2 NA
CAWSETLRSYNEQFF TGTGCCTGGAGTGAGACTCTCCGCTCCTACAATGAGCAGTTCTTC TRBV30 NA TRBJ2-1 NA
CASSPPASGSYEQYF TGTGCCAGCTCACCACCGGCTAGCGGTTCCTACGAGCAGTACTTC TRBV18 NA TRBJ2-7 TRBD2
CASSSWTGSSDNSPLHF TGTGCCAGCAGCTCATGGACAGGGAGTTCCGATAATTCACCCCTCCACTTT TRBV7-9 NA TRBJ1-6 TRBD1
CASSEVAGGRQFF TGTGCCAGCAGTGAGGTAGCGGGGGGTCGGCAGTTCTTC TRBV2 NA TRBJ2-1 TRBD2
CAARGGRGAYGYTF TGTGCCGCGCGGGGTGGGCGCGGGGCGTATGGCTACACCTTC TRBV6-5 few TRBJ1-2 NA
CASSPQRTGVYTEAFF TGTGCCAGCTCACCTCAACGGACAGGCGTGTACACTGAAGCTTTCTTT TRBV18 NA TRBJ1-1 TRBD1
CASSPRQGGTEAFF TGTGCCAGCTCACCTAGACAGGGTGGCACTGAAGCTTTCTTT TRBV18 NA TRBJ1-1 TRBD1
CASSERGQGGEQYF TGTGCCAGCAGTGAACGGGGACAAGGTGGCGAGCAGTACTTC TRBV6-1 NA TRBJ2-7 NA
CATSRARGGLQETQYF TGTGCCACCAGCAGAGCCCGTGGGGGACTCCAAGAGACCCAGTACTTC TRBV15 NA TRBJ2-5 NA
CASSLGTGLGETQYF TGTGCCAGCAGTTTAGGGACAGGGTTGGGGGAGACCCAGTACTTC TRBV28 NA TRBJ2-5 TRBD1
CASIPGSYEQYF TGTGCCAGCATCCCGGGGTCCTACGAGCAGTACTTC TRBV2 few TRBJ2-7 NA
CASSLAPGRLSGNTIYF TGCGCCAGCAGCTTGGCCCCAGGGCGCCTCTCTGGAAACACCATATATTTT TRBV5-1 few TRBJ1-3 NA
CASRTAAIYEQYF TGCGCCAGCCGGACAGCAGCCATCTACGAGCAGTACTTC TRBV5-1 once TRBJ2-7 NA
CASSLSAGGLNTEAFF TGCGCCAGCAGCTTGTCTGCAGGGGGTTTGAACACTGAAGCTTTCTTT TRBV5-1 once TRBJ1-1 TRBD1
CASSPIILAGEENEQFF TGTGCCAGCAGCCCGATAATACTAGCGGGAGAGGAGAATGAGCAGTTCTTC TRBV7-2 NA TRBJ2-1 TRBD2
CATIAGGAHEQYF TGTGCCACTATAGCCGGGGGGGCCCACGAGCAGTACTTC TRBV28 NA TRBJ2-7 TRBD2
CASSRRTSATNEKLFF TGTGCCAGCAGCCGAAGGACATCAGCAACTAATGAAAAACTGTTTTTT TRBV11-2 NA TRBJ1-4 NA
CASSMGQFFYEQYF TGTGCCAGCAGCATGGGACAGTTCTTCTACGAGCAGTACTTC TRBV12-1 NA TRBJ2-7 NA
CASSLDRVSYEQYF TGTGCCAGCAGCTTGGACAGGGTCTCCTACGAGCAGTACTTC TRBV5-4 few TRBJ2-7 NA
CASSSSRLAGGRYQETQYF TGTGCCAGCAGCTCTTCTCGACTAGCGGGAGGGAGGTACCAAGAGACCCAGTACTTC TRBV11-3 NA TRBJ2-5 TRBD2
CASSTQGDRSPLHF TGTGCCAGCAGTACACAGGGCGATCGGTCACCCCTCCACTTT TRBV28 NA TRBJ1-6 NA
CASSLLAGGETQYF TGTGCCAGCAGTCTTCTAGCGGGAGGAGAGACCCAGTACTTC TRBV5-4 NA TRBJ2-5 TRBD2
CASRPTGRGYTF TGTGCCAGCAGACCGACAGGGCGGGGCTACACCTTC TRBV12-3/TRBV12-4 NA TRBJ1-2 TRBD1
CASSSSRDSYNEQFF TGTGCCAGCAGCTCGTCCCGGGACAGTTACAATGAGCAGTTCTTC TRBV11-3 NA TRBJ2-1 TRBD1
CASSLQGTNTEAFF TGTGCCAGCAGCTTACAGGGGACGAACACTGAAGCTTTCTTT TRBV11-3 NA TRBJ1-1 NA
CASSLSSGGDVYPDTQYF TGTGCCAGCAGCTTAAGTAGCGGGGGGGACGTATATCCAGATACGCAGTATTTT TRBV11-2 NA TRBJ2-3 TRBD2
CASSKDRGRQFF TGTGCCAGCAGCAAGGACAGGGGGCGGCAGTTCTTC TRBV11-3 NA TRBJ2-1 TRBD1
CAISGGQVTGAEAFF TGTGCCATCAGTGGGGGACAGGTAACCGGGGCTGAAGCTTTCTTT TRBV10-3 NA TRBJ1-1 TRBD1
CASRGLAGTTGELFF TGCGCCAGCAGAGGGCTAGCGGGGACCACCGGGGAGCTGTTTTTT TRBV5-1 NA TRBJ2-2 TRBD2
CASSLGATLQETQYF TGCGCCAGCAGCTTGGGGGCGACGCTTCAAGAGACCCAGTACTTC TRBV5-1 NA TRBJ2-5 NA
CAWSSAGNYGYTF TGTGCCTGGAGTTCAGCAGGGAACTATGGCTACACCTTC TRBV30 NA TRBJ1-2 NA
CASSIGTPDSYEQYF TGTGCCAGTAGTATAGGGACTCCCGACTCCTACGAGCAGTACTTC TRBV19 NA TRBJ2-7 NA
CASRLVMNTEAFF TGCGCCAGCAGGCTAGTAATGAACACTGAAGCTTTCTTT TRBV10-2 NA TRBJ1-1 NA
CASSQHDRAGANVLTF TGTGCCAGCAGCCAACACGACAGGGCTGGGGCCAACGTCCTGACTTTC TRBV5-4 NA TRBJ2-6 TRBD1
CASSIVWDSGSGQPQHF TGTGCCAGTAGTATAGTATGGGACTCCGGGTCCGGTCAGCCCCAGCATTTT TRBV19 NA TRBJ1-5 NA
CASSFATDYNSPLHF TGCGCCAGCAGCTTCGCAACAGATTATAATTCACCCCTCCACTTT TRBV5-1 NA TRBJ1-6 NA
CASSQGASGNTIYF TGCGCCAGCAGCCAAGGAGCCTCTGGAAACACCATATATTTT TRBV4-1 NA TRBJ1-3 NA
CASSGPDRASGHSNQPQHF TGTGCCAGCAGTGGCCCGGACAGGGCGAGTGGACATAGCAATCAGCCCCAGCATTTT TRBV6-1 medium-sized TRBJ1-5 TRBD1
CASSPWEVSETQYF TGTGCCAGCTCACCATGGGAGGTGTCGGAGACCCAGTACTTC TRBV18 NA TRBJ2-5 NA
CACTGLPGNEQFF TGTGCCTGTACAGGGCTTCCCGGCAATGAGCAGTTCTTC TRBV30 NA TRBJ2-1 NA
CASSIGTADNSPLHF TGTGCCAGTAGTATAGGAACAGCTGATAATTCACCCCTCCACTTT TRBV19 few TRBJ1-6 NA
CASSLDVFSGRADYGYTF TGTGCCAGCAGCTTAGACGTGTTTTCGGGAAGGGCAGACTATGGCTACACCTTC TRBV11-3 NA TRBJ1-2 NA
CASSSNRGTEAFF TGTGCCAGCAGTTCCAACAGGGGAACTGAAGCTTTCTTT TRBV12-3/TRBV12-4 NA TRBJ1-1 TRBD1
CASSTQGRQPQHF TGTGCCAGTAGTACCCAGGGCCGGCAGCCCCAGCATTTT TRBV19 NA TRBJ1-5 NA
CASRSGGINQPQHF TGTGCCAGCAGATCCGGGGGAATAAATCAGCCCCAGCATTTT TRBV27 NA TRBJ1-5 NA